The clone carrying this TCR beta chain has ten or more counts. For TCRbeta, the library was prepared with unique molecular identifiers. In TCRdb, the PCR reads were re-called with MiXCR into one record per CDR3 protein. Of hundreds of thousands of distinct CDR3 sequences listed, approximately 16% are singletons. These data come from a study of T-cell reconstitution after alpha-beta-depleted transplantation in children. Germline CDR1 and CDR2: DFQATT and SNEGSKA (reference sequence). This CDR3 comprises 13 residues. The V and J ends lost 0 bases and 0 bases respectively, with 4 bases between them. The clonotype originates from a human donor who donated a stem cell graft to a child with acute myeloid leukemia. This rearrangement joins TRBV20-1 to TRBJ2-3; D is unclear. Sequencing was performed on PBMCs from the stem cell graft donor, taken from the stem cell graft. Written as DNA, the CDR3 is TGCAGTGCTAGAGATCCCAGCACAGATACGCAGTATTTT. Translation gives CSARDPSTDTQYF.